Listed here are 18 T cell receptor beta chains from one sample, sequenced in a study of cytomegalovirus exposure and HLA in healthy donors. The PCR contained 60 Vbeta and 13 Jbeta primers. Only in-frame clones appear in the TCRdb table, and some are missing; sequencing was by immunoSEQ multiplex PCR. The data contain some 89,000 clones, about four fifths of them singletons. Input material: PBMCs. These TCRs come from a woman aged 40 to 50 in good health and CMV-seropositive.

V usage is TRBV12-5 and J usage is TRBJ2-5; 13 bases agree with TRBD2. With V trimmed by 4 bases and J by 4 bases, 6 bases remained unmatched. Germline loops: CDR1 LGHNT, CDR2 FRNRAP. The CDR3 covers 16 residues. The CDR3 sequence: CASGSGTSGTVETQYF. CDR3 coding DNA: TGTGCTAGTGGTTCCGGGACTAGCGGGACGGTAGAGACCCAGTACTTC. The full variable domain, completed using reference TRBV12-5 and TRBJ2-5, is DARVTQTPRHKVTEMGQEVTMRCQPILGHNTVFWYRQTMMQGLELLAYFRNRAPLDDSGMPKDRFSAEMPDATLATLKIQPSEPRDSAVYFCASGSGTSGTVETQYFGPGTRLLVL.

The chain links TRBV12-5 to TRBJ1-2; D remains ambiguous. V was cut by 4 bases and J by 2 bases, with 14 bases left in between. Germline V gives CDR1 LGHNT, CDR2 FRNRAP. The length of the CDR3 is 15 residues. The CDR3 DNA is TGTGCTAGTGGTTCCCCTGGGGAGAGAAACTATGGCTACACCTTC. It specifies CASGSPGERNYGYTF.

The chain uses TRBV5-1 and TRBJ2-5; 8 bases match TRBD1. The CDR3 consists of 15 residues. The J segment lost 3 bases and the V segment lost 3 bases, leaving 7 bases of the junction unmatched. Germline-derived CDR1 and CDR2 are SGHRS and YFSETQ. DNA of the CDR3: TGCGCCAGCAGCTGGGCCACGGGACAGGAAGAGACCCAGTACTTC. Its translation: CASSWATGQEETQYF.

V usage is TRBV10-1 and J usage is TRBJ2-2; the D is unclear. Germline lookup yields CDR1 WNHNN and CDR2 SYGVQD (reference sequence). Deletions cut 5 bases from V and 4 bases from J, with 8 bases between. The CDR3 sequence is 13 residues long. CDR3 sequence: CASSPQSTGELFF. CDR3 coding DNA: TGCGCCAGCAGTCCCCAGTCCACCGGGGAGCTGTTTTTT.

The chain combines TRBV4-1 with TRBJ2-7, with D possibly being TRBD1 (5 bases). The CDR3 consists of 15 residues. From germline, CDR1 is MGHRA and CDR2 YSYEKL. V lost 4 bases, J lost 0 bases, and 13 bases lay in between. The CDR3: CASSLTTAFSYEQYF. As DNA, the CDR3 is TGCGCCAGCAGCCTAACGACAGCCTTCTCCTACGAGCAGTACTTC.

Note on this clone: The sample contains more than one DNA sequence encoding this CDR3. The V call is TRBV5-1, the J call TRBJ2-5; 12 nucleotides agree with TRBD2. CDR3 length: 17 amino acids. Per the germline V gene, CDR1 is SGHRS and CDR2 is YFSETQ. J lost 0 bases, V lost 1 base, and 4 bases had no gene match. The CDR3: CASSLMGTSGYQETQYF. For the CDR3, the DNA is TGCGCCAGCAGCTTGATGGGGACTAGCGGGTACCAAGAGACCCAGTACTTC.

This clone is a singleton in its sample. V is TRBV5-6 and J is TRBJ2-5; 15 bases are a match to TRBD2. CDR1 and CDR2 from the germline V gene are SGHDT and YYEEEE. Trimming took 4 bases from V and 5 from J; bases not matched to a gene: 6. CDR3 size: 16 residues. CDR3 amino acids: CASSPGLAGGTETQYF. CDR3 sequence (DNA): TGTGCCAGCAGCCCGGGACTAGCGGGAGGAACCGAGACCCAGTACTTC.

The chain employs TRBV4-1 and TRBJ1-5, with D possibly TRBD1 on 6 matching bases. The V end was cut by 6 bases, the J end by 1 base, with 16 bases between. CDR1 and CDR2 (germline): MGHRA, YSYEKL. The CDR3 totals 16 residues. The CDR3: CASRPGTSGSNQPQHF. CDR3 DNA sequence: TGCGCCAGCAGACCCGGGACATCTGGCAGCAATCAGCCCCAGCATTTT.

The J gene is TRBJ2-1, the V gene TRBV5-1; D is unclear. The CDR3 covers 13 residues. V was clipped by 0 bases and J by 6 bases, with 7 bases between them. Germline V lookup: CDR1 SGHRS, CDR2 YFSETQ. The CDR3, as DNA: TGCGCCAGCAGCTTGGGGCTAGTCAATGAGCAGTTCTTC. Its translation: CASSLGLVNEQFF.

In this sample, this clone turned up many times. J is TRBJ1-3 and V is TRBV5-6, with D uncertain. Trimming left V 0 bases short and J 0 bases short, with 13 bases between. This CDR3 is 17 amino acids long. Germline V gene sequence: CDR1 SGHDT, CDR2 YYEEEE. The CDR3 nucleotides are TGTGCCAGCAGCTTGGTGGCAGGCTCCTACTCTGGAAACACCATATATTTT. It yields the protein CASSLVAGSYSGNTIYF.

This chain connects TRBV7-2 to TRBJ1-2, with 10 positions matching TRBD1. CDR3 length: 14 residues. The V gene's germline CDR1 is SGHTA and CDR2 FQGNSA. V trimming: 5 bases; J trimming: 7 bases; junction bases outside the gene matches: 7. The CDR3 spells CASSRQGALSGYTF. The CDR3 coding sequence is TGTGCCAGCAGCCGACAGGGGGCTTTGTCTGGCTACACCTTC.

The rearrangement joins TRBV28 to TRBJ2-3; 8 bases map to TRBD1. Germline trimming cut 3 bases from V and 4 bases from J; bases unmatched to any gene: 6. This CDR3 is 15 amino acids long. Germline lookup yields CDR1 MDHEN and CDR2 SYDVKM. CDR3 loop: CASSFARTGSDTQYF. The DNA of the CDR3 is TGTGCCAGCAGTTTCGCCCGGACAGGGTCAGATACGCAGTATTTT.

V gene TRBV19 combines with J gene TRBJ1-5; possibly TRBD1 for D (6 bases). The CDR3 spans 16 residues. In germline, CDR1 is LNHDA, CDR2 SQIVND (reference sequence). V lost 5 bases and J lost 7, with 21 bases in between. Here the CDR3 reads CASSPPRQVGAQPQHF. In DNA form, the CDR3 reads TGTGCCAGTAGTCCTCCGCGACAGGTCGGGGCCCAGCCCCAGCATTTT. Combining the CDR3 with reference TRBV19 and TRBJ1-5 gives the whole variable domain DGGITQSPKYLFRKEGQNVTLSCEQNLNHDAMYWYRQDPGQGLRLIYYSQIVNDFQKGDIAEGYSVSREKKESFPLTVTSAQKNPTAFYLCASSPPRQVGAQPQHFGDGTRLSIL.

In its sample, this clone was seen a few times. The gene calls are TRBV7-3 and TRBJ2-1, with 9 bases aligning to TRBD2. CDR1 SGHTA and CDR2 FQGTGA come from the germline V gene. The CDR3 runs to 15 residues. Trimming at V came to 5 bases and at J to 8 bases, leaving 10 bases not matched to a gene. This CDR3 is CASSPDAGGPDEQFF. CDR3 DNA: TGTGCCAGCAGCCCAGACGCGGGAGGGCCCGATGAGCAGTTCTTC.

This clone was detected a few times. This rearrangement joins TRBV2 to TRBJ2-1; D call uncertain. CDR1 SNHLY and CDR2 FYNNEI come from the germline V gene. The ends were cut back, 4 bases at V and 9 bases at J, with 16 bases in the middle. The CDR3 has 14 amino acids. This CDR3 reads CASSGPLVVREQFF. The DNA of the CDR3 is TGTGCCAGCAGTGGACCGCTAGTGGTCCGTGAGCAGTTCTTC.

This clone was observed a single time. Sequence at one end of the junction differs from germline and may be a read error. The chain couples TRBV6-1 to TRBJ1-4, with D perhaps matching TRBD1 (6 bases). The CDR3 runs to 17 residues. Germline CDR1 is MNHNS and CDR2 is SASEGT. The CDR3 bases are TGTGCCAGCGGTGAGGGGGGGGGCGCTTATTCTAATGAAAAACTGTTTTTT. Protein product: CASGEGGGAYSNEKLFF.

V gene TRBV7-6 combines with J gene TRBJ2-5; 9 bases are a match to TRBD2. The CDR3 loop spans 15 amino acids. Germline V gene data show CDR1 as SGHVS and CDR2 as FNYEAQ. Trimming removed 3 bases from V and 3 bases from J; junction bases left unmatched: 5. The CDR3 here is CASSLNSGSEETQYF. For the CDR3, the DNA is TGTGCCAGCAGCTTGAATAGCGGGAGCGAAGAGACCCAGTACTTC. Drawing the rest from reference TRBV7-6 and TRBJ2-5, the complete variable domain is GAGVSQSPRYKVTKRGQDVALRCDPISGHVSLYWYRQALGQGPEFLTYFNYEAQQDKSGLPNDRFSAERPEGSISTLTIQRTEQRDSAMYRCASSLNSGSEETQYFGPGTRLLVL.

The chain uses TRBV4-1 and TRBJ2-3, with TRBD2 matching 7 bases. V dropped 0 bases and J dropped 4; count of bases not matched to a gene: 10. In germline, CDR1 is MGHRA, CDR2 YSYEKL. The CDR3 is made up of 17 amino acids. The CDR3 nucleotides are TGCGCCAGCAGCCAAGACGGGGCGGGAGTCGATCCAGATACGCAGTATTTT. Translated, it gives CASSQDGAGVDPDTQYF.